What follows describes a single TCR beta chain. What it binds is unknown. Likely a read error: the CDR3 ends without its conserved phenylalanine or tryptophan. This record comes from a study of tumor and adjacent non-tumor tissue in lung cancer. Across the whole study: Aged about 30 to 85 years, patients included nine to eleven men and 4 to 6 women with stage I to III disease.

Regarding the study as a whole: In normal lung, the top 100 clones were significantly more dominant than in tumor.

This sample's RNA came from whole unsorted tissue. Distant lung tissue was collected more than 3 cm away from the tumor edge. A modified ARM-PCR protocol with three rounds of nested PCR amplified TCRbeta. TCRdb reprocessed the multiplex PCR reads via MiXCR and lists one record per CDR3 protein. Counted here are 50,000 to 60,000 distinct CDR3 sequences, 74% occurring once; the ten biggest clones make up around 23%. The receptor's source is a woman aged 55 to 70 with non-small cell lung cancer. Sequencing input: distant non-tumor lung tissue.

DNA for the CDR3: TGCGCCAGCAGCTCGGGCCGGGGAGAGAGCCAGTACCTC. It encodes CASSSGRGESQYL. This sequence joins TRBV5-1 and TRBJ2-5, with a possible D match to TRBD2 (5 bases). The CDR3 has 13 residues. The germline V gene has CDR1 SGHRS and CDR2 YFSETQ.